This TCR beta chain was sequenced in a study of early T cells in non-severe SARS-CoV-2 infection. Study-wide background: Investigators sequenced bulk RNA drawn from unsorted whole blood, and chains remained unpaired. General observations from the study: VDJdb matching favored anti-spike CD8 responses, missing private and CD4 specificities.

cDNA molecules, individually, were tagged with unique molecular identifiers. Each CDR3 protein gets one entry after TCRdb re-called the 5' RACE reads with MiXCR. The sample carries more than 90,000 distinct CDR3 sequences, approximately 13% recorded once. In this sample, this clonotype turned up a few times. Its antigen is undetermined. The CDR3 runs to 15 residues. Per the germline V gene, CDR1 is SGHAT and CDR2 is FQNNGV. V lost 1 base, J lost 8 bases, and 15 bases lay in between. The gene calls are TRBV11-2 and TRBJ2-4; D may correspond to TRBD1 or TRBD2 (5 bases each). Sequences were obtained from whole blood. The sequence was obtained from an adult who was a healthcare worker with PCR-confirmed SARS-CoV-2 infection or an uninfected control (not recorded which). CDR3 sequence: CASSLGAGTLDIQYF. CDR3 in DNA: TGTGCCAGCAGCTTAGGGGCCGGGACCTTAGACATTCAGTACTTC. The entire variable domain, with the rest obtained from reference TRBV11-2 and TRBJ2-4, is as follows: EAGVAQSPRYKIIEKRQSVAFWCNPISGHATLYWYQQILGQGPKLLIQFQNNGVVDDSQLPKDRFSAERLKGVDSTLKIQPAKLEDSAVYLCASSLGAGTLDIQYFGAGTRLSVL.